This entry features one T cell receptor (beta chain) sequence. Its antigen is unknown. Germline lookup yields CDR1 WSHSY and CDR2 SAAADI. There are 16 residues in the CDR3. With a J-beta primer mix and a sample-barcoded 5' primer, a second PCR ran 7 to 11 cycles. MiXCR was run by TCRdb on the 5' RACE reads, yielding one entry per CDR3 protein. Here the sample spans about 1,800,000 distinct CDR3 sequences, 28% being singletons. A minimum of 5.5 micrograms of total RNA was extracted per sample. This record comes from a study of blood T cells in healthy people across ages. Broader study findings: Nothing was known about donor CMV status, and this possibly confounded expanded clonotype changes. Per million T cells, the diversity of TCR beta decreased roughly linearly as age advanced. Long-lived donors exceeded aged donors in naive CD4+ cells and diversity.

V and J are TRBV10-2 and TRBJ2-1; possibly TRBD1 for D (7 bases). The assigned J gene may be wrong: the sequence end matches TRBJ2-7 better. The sequenced sample consisted of blood. This sequence originates from a woman aged 25 to 39 in good health. The CDR3 here is CASSESRETGYNEQYF. The DNA for the CDR3 is TGCGCCAGCAGTGAGTCCCGGGAGACAGGGTACAATGAGCAGTACTTC.